The rows below give T cell receptor beta chains drawn from one sample of a study of blood T cell repertoires in COVID-19. Assay: immunoSEQ multiplex PCR; the TCRdb copy retains only in-frame clones and omits some. The sample has fewer than 400,000 clones, approximately 91% seen once; the top ten hold roughly 3.9%. Sequenced sample: PBMCs or T cells enriched from blood (not recorded which). These receptors all come from a woman aged 30 to 39 who had been exposed to COVID-19. The CDR3 runs from the conserved cysteine through the conserved F or W. D genes are given only for firm matches. Clone size is shown for a subset of rows, as once, few, many or a class of expanded clone.

clone_size: NA; j_call: TRBJ2-7; v_call: TRBV16; d_call: NA; cdr3_length: 15; cdr3_nt: TGTGCCAGCAGCCCCCCGGGACATCAGTCCTACGAGCAGTACTTC; cdr3_aa: CASSPPGHQSYEQYF
clone_size: NA; j_call: TRBJ1-2; v_call: TRBV4-3; d_call: NA; cdr3_length: 14; cdr3_nt: TGCGCCAGCAGCCCCTCTTGGAGGGACTATGGCTACACCTTC; cdr3_aa: CASSPSWRDYGYTF
clone_size: once; j_call: TRBJ1-2; v_call: TRBV7-3; d_call: TRBD1; cdr3_length: 12; cdr3_nt: TGTGCCAGCAGCGGCGCGGGACAGGGGATCACCTTC; cdr3_aa: CASSGAGQGITF
clone_size: NA; j_call: TRBJ2-3; v_call: TRBV4-2; d_call: NA; cdr3_length: 18; cdr3_nt: TGTGCCAGCAGCCAAGAGGGAGTGTGGTGGCAAAGCACAGATACGCAGTATTTT; cdr3_aa: CASSQEGVWWQSTDTQYF
clone_size: once; j_call: TRBJ1-4; v_call: TRBV3-1/TRBV3-2; d_call: TRBD1; cdr3_length: 13; cdr3_nt: TGTGCCAGCAGCTCCACAGGGACAGGAGTACTGTTTTTT; cdr3_aa: CASSSTGTGVLFF
clone_size: few; j_call: TRBJ1-1; v_call: TRBV28; d_call: NA; cdr3_length: 14; cdr3_nt: TGTGCCAGCAGGATTAGGGGGATCGGCTCCGAAGCTTTCTTT; cdr3_aa: CASRIRGIGSEAFF
clone_size: NA; j_call: TRBJ1-1; v_call: TRBV30; d_call: NA; cdr3_length: 13; cdr3_nt: TGTGCCTGGCGCCGCAGGGTACCTTTGGCAGCTTTCTTT; cdr3_aa: CAWRRRVPLAAFF
clone_size: NA; j_call: TRBJ2-7; v_call: TRBV2; d_call: TRBD2; cdr3_length: 16; cdr3_nt: TGTGCCAGCAGTGAGGGGAGACGGGGGGTCACCTACGAGCAGTACTTC; cdr3_aa: CASSEGRRGVTYEQYF
clone_size: NA; j_call: TRBJ1-2; v_call: TRBV19; d_call: NA; cdr3_length: 15; cdr3_nt: TGTGCCAGTAGTATAGATATGGACAGATACTATGGCTACACCTTC; cdr3_aa: CASSIDMDRYYGYTF
clone_size: once; j_call: TRBJ1-1; v_call: TRBV6-5; d_call: NA; cdr3_length: 14; cdr3_nt: TGTGCCAGCAGTTACGCCAGGATGAACACTGAAGCTTTCTTT; cdr3_aa: CASSYARMNTEAFF
clone_size: NA; j_call: TRBJ1-1; v_call: TRBV4-1; d_call: NA; cdr3_length: 15; cdr3_nt: TGCGCCAGCAGCCAAGATCCGAGGGGGGGAACTGAAGCTTTCTTT; cdr3_aa: CASSQDPRGGTEAFF
clone_size: NA; j_call: TRBJ2-3; v_call: TRBV5-1; d_call: TRBD2; cdr3_length: 16; cdr3_nt: TGCGCCAGCAGCTGGGGACTAGCGGGGGCCGCAGATACGCAGTATTTT; cdr3_aa: CASSWGLAGAADTQYF
clone_size: NA; j_call: TRBJ1-6; v_call: TRBV4-2; d_call: NA; cdr3_length: 17; cdr3_nt: TGTGCCAGCAGCCAAGATTCTTCGCCGCGGAGCTGGTCACCCCTCCACTTT; cdr3_aa: CASSQDSSPRSWSPLHF
clone_size: NA; j_call: TRBJ1-4; v_call: TRBV7-8; d_call: NA; cdr3_length: 15; cdr3_nt: TGTGCCAGCAGCTACCAAGGGGGGGGGAGTGAAAAACTGTTTTTT; cdr3_aa: CASSYQGGGSEKLFF
clone_size: NA; j_call: TRBJ1-1; v_call: TRBV27; d_call: TRBD1; cdr3_length: 17; cdr3_nt: TGTGCCAGCAGTTTGGGTTTGACAGGGGCCTTGAACACTGAAGCTTTCTTT; cdr3_aa: CASSLGLTGALNTEAFF
clone_size: NA; j_call: TRBJ1-2; v_call: TRBV6-4; d_call: NA; cdr3_length: 13; cdr3_nt: TGTGCCAGCTCACTTAGGACAGACTCTGGCTACACCTTC; cdr3_aa: CASSLRTDSGYTF
clone_size: NA; j_call: TRBJ1-4; v_call: TRBV5-4; d_call: TRBD1; cdr3_length: 16; cdr3_nt: TGTGCCAGCAGCTTGATAGGGGACAGAGCTAATGAAAAACTGTTTTTT; cdr3_aa: CASSLIGDRANEKLFF
clone_size: NA; j_call: TRBJ1-2; v_call: TRBV7-6; d_call: NA; cdr3_length: 19; cdr3_nt: TGTGCCAGCAGCTTGGGTCAGATTCTAACAGAGACACTTAAATATGGCTACACCTTC; cdr3_aa: CASSLGQILTETLKYGYTF
clone_size: NA; j_call: TRBJ2-1; v_call: TRBV4-3; d_call: NA; cdr3_length: 15; cdr3_nt: TGCGCCAGCAGCCATGATCGTTCAGGCTACAATGAGCAGTTCTTC; cdr3_aa: CASSHDRSGYNEQFF
clone_size: NA; j_call: TRBJ2-7; v_call: TRBV11-3; d_call: TRBD1; cdr3_length: 15; cdr3_nt: TGTGCCAGCAGCTTGGGGACAGGAGGGACCTACGAGCAGTACTTC; cdr3_aa: CASSLGTGGTYEQYF
clone_size: NA; j_call: TRBJ1-6; v_call: TRBV5-4; d_call: NA; cdr3_length: 15; cdr3_nt: TGTGCCAGCAGCTTGAATCCCGAGGGTAATTCACCCCTCCACTTT; cdr3_aa: CASSLNPEGNSPLHF
clone_size: NA; j_call: TRBJ1-5; v_call: TRBV7-2; d_call: NA; cdr3_length: 13; cdr3_nt: TGTGCCAGCAGCTTGGGGCATGGTCAGCCCCAGCATTTT; cdr3_aa: CASSLGHGQPQHF
clone_size: NA; j_call: TRBJ2-3; v_call: TRBV12-1; d_call: NA; cdr3_length: 15; cdr3_nt: TGTGCCAGCGGGGGGGGTTACCTTGAGGAAGATACGCAGTATTTT; cdr3_aa: CASGGGYLEEDTQYF
clone_size: NA; j_call: TRBJ2-1; v_call: TRBV6-2/TRBV6-3; d_call: TRBD2; cdr3_length: 16; cdr3_nt: TGTGCCAGCAGTTACGGCTGGCGGGGGGCGAGGGATGAGCAGTTCTTC; cdr3_aa: CASSYGWRGARDEQFF
clone_size: NA; j_call: TRBJ2-4; v_call: TRBV2; d_call: TRBD1; cdr3_length: 12; cdr3_nt: TGTGCCAGCAGCTTCGACAGGGGGCGAAATTACTTC; cdr3_aa: CASSFDRGRNYF
clone_size: NA; j_call: TRBJ2-7; v_call: TRBV11-2; d_call: NA; cdr3_length: 14; cdr3_nt: TGTGCCAGCAACGAGGAGGGCAGGCTAAACGAGCAGTACTTC; cdr3_aa: CASNEEGRLNEQYF
clone_size: NA; j_call: TRBJ1-6; v_call: TRBV6-2/TRBV6-3; d_call: NA; cdr3_length: 14; cdr3_nt: TGTGCCAGCAGTTTGAGCGGAGTGGGGTCACCCCTCCACTTT; cdr3_aa: CASSLSGVGSPLHF
clone_size: NA; j_call: TRBJ2-5; v_call: TRBV18; d_call: NA; cdr3_length: 14; cdr3_nt: TGTGCCAGCTCACCAGCAGGGGCCGGAGAGACCCAGTACTTC; cdr3_aa: CASSPAGAGETQYF
clone_size: NA; j_call: TRBJ1-4; v_call: TRBV29-1; d_call: NA; cdr3_length: 14; cdr3_nt: TGCAGCGTGGCCGGGCAGATGGAACGGGGAAAACTGTTTTTT; cdr3_aa: CSVAGQMERGKLFF
clone_size: once; j_call: TRBJ1-2; v_call: TRBV6-5; d_call: NA; cdr3_length: 14; cdr3_nt: TGTGCCAGCAGTTACGGGGGGGCGGGCTATGGCTACACCTTC; cdr3_aa: CASSYGGAGYGYTF
clone_size: NA; j_call: TRBJ1-2; v_call: TRBV2; d_call: NA; cdr3_length: 11; cdr3_nt: TGTGCCAGCAGTGCCAGCTATGGCTACACCTTC; cdr3_aa: CASSASYGYTF
clone_size: NA; j_call: TRBJ2-7; v_call: TRBV18; d_call: NA; cdr3_length: 17; cdr3_nt: TGTGCCAGCTCACTCCACGGAGGAGGCCAGGTCTCCTACGAGCAGTACTTC; cdr3_aa: CASSLHGGGQVSYEQYF
clone_size: NA; j_call: TRBJ1-6; v_call: TRBV2; d_call: NA; cdr3_length: 13; cdr3_nt: TGTGCCAGCAGTGAACAGAATAATTCACCCCTCCACTTT; cdr3_aa: CASSEQNNSPLHF
clone_size: NA; j_call: TRBJ1-2; v_call: TRBV27; d_call: NA; cdr3_length: 14; cdr3_nt: TGTGCCAGCAGTTTATCTTCGGCTAACTATGGCTACACCTTC; cdr3_aa: CASSLSSANYGYTF
clone_size: NA; j_call: TRBJ2-1; v_call: TRBV5-1; d_call: TRBD2; cdr3_length: 16; cdr3_nt: TGCGCCAGCAGCCCAGTAGCGGGGGGTTCCTACAATGAGCAGTTCTTC; cdr3_aa: CASSPVAGGSYNEQFF
clone_size: once; j_call: TRBJ1-1; v_call: TRBV7-2; d_call: TRBD1; cdr3_length: 18; cdr3_nt: TGTGCCAGCAGCTTATTAATGCCCCGGAGGGACAGGAACACTGAAGCTTTCTTT; cdr3_aa: CASSLLMPRRDRNTEAFF
clone_size: NA; j_call: TRBJ1-1; v_call: TRBV5-1; d_call: NA; cdr3_length: 14; cdr3_nt: TGCGCCAGCAGCTTGGATAGCCGAGACACTGAAGCTTTCTTT; cdr3_aa: CASSLDSRDTEAFF
clone_size: NA; j_call: TRBJ1-2; v_call: TRBV4-3; d_call: TRBD1; cdr3_length: 13; cdr3_nt: TGCGCCAGCAGCCCATCCGACAGGGGGGGCTACACCTTC; cdr3_aa: CASSPSDRGGYTF
clone_size: NA; j_call: TRBJ1-5; v_call: TRBV2; d_call: NA; cdr3_length: 14; cdr3_nt: TGTGCCAGCAGTAGACAGGCACGAAATCAGCCCCAGCATTTT; cdr3_aa: CASSRQARNQPQHF
clone_size: NA; j_call: TRBJ1-1; v_call: TRBV27; d_call: NA; cdr3_length: 13; cdr3_nt: TGTGCCAGTGGGCGGGACCCCAGAGCTGAAGCTTTCTTT; cdr3_aa: CASGRDPRAEAFF
clone_size: NA; j_call: TRBJ2-7; v_call: TRBV30; d_call: TRBD1; cdr3_length: 13; cdr3_nt: TGTGCCTGGGACCTGGACAGGGGCTACGAGCAGTACTTC; cdr3_aa: CAWDLDRGYEQYF
clone_size: NA; j_call: TRBJ1-6; v_call: TRBV7-9; d_call: NA; cdr3_length: 14; cdr3_nt: TGTGCCAGCAGCTTATTAGGGGGGGACTCACCCCTCCACTTT; cdr3_aa: CASSLLGGDSPLHF
clone_size: NA; j_call: TRBJ2-7; v_call: TRBV30; d_call: NA; cdr3_length: 12; cdr3_nt: TGTGCCTGGAGTTTCGACAGGTTCGAGCAGTACTTC; cdr3_aa: CAWSFDRFEQYF
clone_size: NA; j_call: TRBJ1-6; v_call: TRBV27; d_call: TRBD1; cdr3_length: 14; cdr3_nt: TGTGCCACCCAGGGACAGCGATATAATTCACCCCTCCACTTT; cdr3_aa: CATQGQRYNSPLHF
clone_size: NA; j_call: TRBJ2-1; v_call: TRBV3-1/TRBV3-2; d_call: TRBD2; cdr3_length: 18; cdr3_nt: TGTGCCAGCAGCCAAGGTTCCCCAAGTAGCGGGGGCAGAAAAGAGCAGTTCTTC; cdr3_aa: CASSQGSPSSGGRKEQFF
clone_size: NA; j_call: TRBJ2-7; v_call: TRBV5-1; d_call: TRBD1; cdr3_length: 15; cdr3_nt: TGCGCCAGCACAATCGACAGGGCCAGCTCCTACGAGCAGTACTTC; cdr3_aa: CASTIDRASSYEQYF